Listed here are 25 T cell receptor beta chains from one sample, sequenced in a study of T cells in Graves' hyperthyroidism and ophthalmopathy. RNA transcripts yielded amplified TCR beta CDR3 regions. The primer set for the first-round RT-PCR of the TCR CDR3 was HTBI. TCRdb re-derived calls from the multiplex PCR reads in MiXCR, one entry per CDR3 protein. The repertoire includes 500,000 to 800,000 distinct CDR3 sequences, approximately 42% of them detected once, and about 7.2% sits in the top ten. The sequenced sample was peripheral blood or thyroid tissue (not recorded which). These receptors all stem from an adult man with Graves' disease, either hyperthyroidism or ophthalmopathy (not recorded which).

This clonotype was counted a few times. V usage is TRBV5-1 and J usage is TRBJ2-2, with 8 positions matching TRBD2. V was pared by 0 bases and J by 2 bases, with 3 bases of the junction left unmatched. Germline V gene data show CDR1 as SGHRS and CDR2 as YFSETQ. The CDR3 runs to 16 residues. In nucleotides, the CDR3 is TGCGCCAGCAGCTTGGGCGGGAGGCCAAACACCGGGGAGCTGTTTTTT. Translated: CASSLGGRPNTGELFF. The full variable domain, with the rest looked up from reference TRBV5-1 and TRBJ2-2, is KAGVTQTPRYLIKTRGQQVTLSCSPISGHRSVSWYQQTPGQGLQFLFEYFSETQRNKGNFPGRFSGRQFSNSRSEMNVSTLELGDSALYLCASSLGGRPNTGELFFGEGSRLTVL.

The chain is built from TRBV7-2 and TRBJ1-6, with D uncertain. V was clipped by 4 bases and J by 13 bases, with 14 bases between them. CDR3 length: 13 residues. Germline assignment: CDR1 SGHTA and CDR2 FQGNSA. The CDR3 nucleotides are TGTGCCAGCAGCTCCGACGGGAATCAGCCCCTCCACTTT. As protein: CASSSDGNQPLHF.

This clonotype has at least ten counts. The V and J genes are TRBV15 and TRBJ1-2; no firm D call. V lost 5 bases and J lost 0, with 10 bases in between. This CDR3 region has 14 residues. CDR1 LNHNV and CDR2 YYDKDF come from the germline V gene (reference sequence). CDR3 coding DNA: TGTGCCACCAGCGCCAGCCTAGCTAACTATGGCTACACCTTC. Translating it yields CATSASLANYGYTF.

In this sample, this clonotype turned up a few times. The chain is built from TRBV6-5 and TRBJ1-5; D is uncertain. The CDR3 length is 14 residues. The germline V gene has CDR1 MNHEY and CDR2 SVGAGI. Trimming removed 7 bases at V and 0 bases at J, with 10 bases between. CDR3 residues: CASNSGFSNQPQHF. The CDR3 DNA reads as TGTGCCAGCAATTCGGGATTTAGCAATCAGCCCCAGCATTTT.

This chain links TRBV5-5 with TRBJ2-7, with 10 positions matching TRBD1. Germline V gene data show CDR1 as SGHKS and CDR2 as YYEKEE (reference sequence). CDR3 length: 14 amino acids. The J segment lost 6 bases and the V segment lost 4 bases, leaving 7 bases of the junction unmatched. The CDR3 protein is CASSLDRGFGEQYF. The CDR3 bases are TGTGCCAGCAGCCTGGACAGGGGGTTCGGCGAGCAGTACTTC.

V and J are TRBV29-1 and TRBJ1-1, with D possibly matching TRBD1 (6 bases). The CDR3 consists of 11 residues. V lost 5 bases, J lost 11 bases, and 15 bases lay in between. CDR1 SQVTM and CDR2 ANQGSEA come from the germline V gene. The CDR3 sequence: CSVLTGSSAFF. CDR3 bases: TGCAGCGTTCTTACAGGGTCCTCGGCTTTCTTT.

The chain joins TRBV19 to TRBJ1-4; 8 positions match TRBD1. Losses at the gene ends were 7 bases for V and 5 bases for J; bases not matched to a gene: 9. Germline CDR1 LNHDA, CDR2 SQIVND (reference sequence). The CDR3 loop spans 15 amino acids. The CDR3 here is CASNDRGTGNEKLFF. In DNA, the CDR3 is TGTGCCAGTAACGATCGGGGGACAGGAAATGAAAAACTGTTTTTT.

This clonotype has ten or more counts. The chain joins TRBV14 to TRBJ1-1; tentatively, D is TRBD1 (5 bases). Trimming stripped 6 bases from V and 9 bases from J, with 17 bases between. From germline, CDR1 is SGHDN and CDR2 FVKESK. This CDR3 region has 13 residues. CDR3 nucleotide sequence: TGTGCCAGCAGTGCCACGATGAAGGGACAAGCTTTCTTT. Encoded protein: CASSATMKGQAFF.

This rearrangement joins TRBV11-2 to TRBJ1-2, with D possibly TRBD1 on 5 matching bases. Germline loops: CDR1 SGHAT, CDR2 FQNNGV. V lost 5 bases and J 5 bases, leaving 12 bases between the germline ends. The length of the CDR3 is 13 residues. The DNA for the CDR3 is TGTGCCAGCAGCCAGAGACAGCGATATGGCTACACCTTC. It yields the protein CASSQRQRYGYTF.

Worth noting for this clonotype: A read error may account for a junction end that differs from germline. V and J are TRBV10-3 and TRBJ2-7; D may be TRBD2 (5 bases). The CDR3 contains 15 residues. Germline V CDR1 and CDR2: ENHRY, SYGVKD. The CDR3 bases are TGTGCCAGCAGTTACTCATACCCGACTACCTACGAGCAGTACTTC. As protein: CASSYSYPTTYEQYF.

The chain combines TRBV19 with TRBJ2-7; the D gene is possibly TRBD1 (6 bases). This CDR3 has 15 amino acids. Germline V CDR1 and CDR2: LNHDA, SQIVND (reference sequence). V lost 6 bases, J lost 6 bases, and 21 bases lay in between. The CDR3: CASSQGTRVGSEQYF. The CDR3 coding sequence is TGTGCCAGTAGCCAAGGGACACGGGTAGGGAGCGAGCAGTACTTC.

A few counts support this clonotype. The chain has TRBV2 and TRBJ2-5; 14 bases fit TRBD2. Looked up from germline, CDR1 is SNHLY and CDR2 is FYNNEI. CDR3 length: 18 amino acids. V dropped 6 bases and J dropped 4; count of bases not matched to a gene: 13. In nucleotides, the CDR3 is TGTGCCAGCAGCGGACCCCCCGGGACTAGCGGGAGAGGAGAGACCCAGTACTTC. It translates to CASSGPPGTSGRGETQYF.

Of note for this clonotype: A clone one base away is much larger, so this may be a read error. The chain uses TRBV10-3 and TRBJ1-2; D call uncertain. Trimming took 0 bases from V and 6 from J, leaving 5 bases between them. Germline assignment: CDR1 ENHRY and CDR2 SYGVKD. This CDR3 has 12 amino acids. The CDR3 region has the DNA TGTGCCATCAGTGAGTCTTATGATGGCTACACCTTC. This gives the protein CAISESYDGYTF.

This clonotype has ten or more counts. V and J are TRBV7-9 and TRBJ1-6; perhaps TRBD1 as D (5 bases). Germline V gives CDR1 SEHNR, CDR2 FQNEAQ (reference sequence). The CDR3 runs 15 residues. V was trimmed by 1 base and J by 7 bases, leaving 11 bases between them. CDR3 residues: CASSLVQVSNSPLHF. The CDR3, as DNA: TGTGCCAGCAGCTTAGTACAGGTCTCGAATTCACCCCTCCACTTT. The full variable domain, completed using reference TRBV7-9 and TRBJ1-6, is DTGVSQNPRHKITKRGQNVTFRCDPISEHNRLYWYRQTLGQGPEFLTYFQNEAQLEKSRLLSDRFSAERPKGSFSTLEIQRTEQGDSAMYLCASSLVQVSNSPLHFGNGTRLTVT.

The V and J genes are TRBV2 and TRBJ2-7; unclear D gene. V was shortened by 8 bases and J by 2 bases, with 10 bases between the two germline ends. The CDR3 spans 12 residues. Per the germline V gene, CDR1 is SNHLY and CDR2 is FYNNEI. The CDR3 is CASSPQTYEQYF. The CDR3 DNA follows: TGTGCCAGCTCACCCCAGACCTACGAGCAGTACTTC. Combining the CDR3 with reference TRBV2 and TRBJ2-7 gives the whole variable domain EPEVTQTPSHQVTQMGQEVILRCVPISNHLYFYWYRQILGQKVEFLVSFYNNEISEKSEIFDDQFSVERPDGSNFTLKIRSTKLEDSAMYFCASSPQTYEQYFGPGTRLTVT.

This chain uses TRBV12-3 or TRBV12-4 with TRBJ1-5, with no clear D. The CDR3 has 14 residues. The V end was cut by 5 bases, the J end by 2 bases, with 10 bases between. Here the CDR3 reads CASSPWRGNQPQHF. In DNA, the CDR3 is TGTGCCAGCAGTCCCTGGAGGGGCAATCAGCCCCAGCATTTT.

The rearrangement links TRBV2 to TRBJ2-5; D gene uncertain. V shed 5 bases and J shed 1 base, with 14 bases lying between them. Germline V lookup: CDR1 SNHLY, CDR2 FYNNEI. The CDR3 runs 15 residues. CDR3 loop: CASSFQDGAQETQYF. The CDR3 DNA reads TGTGCCAGCAGTTTTCAGGACGGTGCCCAAGAGACCCAGTACTTC.

With regard to this clonotype: A single base separates this from a much larger clone, so it may be a read error. The chain recombines TRBV7-8 with TRBJ1-5, with 10 positions matching TRBD1. The CDR3 contains 15 residues. Germline CDR1 SGHVS, CDR2 FQNEAQ. CDR3 residues: CASSLGTGGAQPQRF. CDR3 coding DNA: TGTGCCAGCAGCTTAGGGACAGGGGGTGCTCAGCCCCAGCGTTTT. The full variable domain, in which reference TRBV7-8 and TRBJ1-5 provide the parts outside the CDR3, is GAGVSQSPRYKVAKRGQDVALRCDPISGHVSLFWYQQALGQGPEFLTYFQNEAQLDKSGLPSDRFFAERPEGSVSTLKIQRTQQEDSAVYLCASSLGTGGAQPQRFGDGTRLSIL.

In this sample, this clonotype turned up once. The chain joins TRBV11-2 to TRBJ2-6, with TRBD2 matching over 8 bases. With V trimmed by 5 bases and J by 2 bases, 14 bases remained unmatched. Germline assignment: CDR1 SGHAT and CDR2 FQNNGV. The length of the CDR3 is 19 residues. The CDR3 region has the DNA TGTGCCAGCAGCCCTCGGGGGGGGGCTGTTACTACTGGGGCCAACGTCCTGACTTTC. Translated, it gives CASSPRGGAVTTGANVLTF.

The chain carries TRBV9 and TRBJ1-2; tentatively, D is TRBD1 (6 bases). Trimming removed 0 bases at V and 1 base at J, with 10 bases between. Germline CDR1 SGDLS, CDR2 YYNGEE. The CDR3 is made up of 15 amino acids. The CDR3 sequence is CASSVAGGVNYGYTF. CDR3 nucleotides: TGTGCCAGCAGCGTAGCGGGGGGCGTTAACTATGGCTACACCTTC.

The count of this clonotype is one. This clone may be a read error of a much larger clone one base away. This chain links TRBV24-1 with TRBJ1-4; D is uncertain. CDR1 and CDR2 (germline): KGHDR, SFDVKD. V was pared by 5 bases and J by 10 bases, with 10 bases between. The CDR3 is 12 amino acids. This CDR3 reads CATSGLGGKLFF. CDR3 sequence (DNA): TGTGCCACCAGTGGCCTTGGAGGAAAACTGTTTTTT.

The chain carries TRBV10-3 and TRBJ2-7; 13 positions agree with TRBD2. Germline CDR1 is ENHRY and CDR2 is SYGVKD. The CDR3 has 16 amino acids. Unmatched junction bases numbered 3, after V lost 2 bases and J lost 2 bases. CDR3 amino acids: CAISEVGTSGTYEQYF. CDR3 coding DNA: TGTGCCATCAGTGAGGTAGGGACTAGCGGGACCTACGAGCAGTACTTC.

This chain joins TRBV7-2 and TRBJ2-2; D gene unclear. The germline CDR1 and CDR2 sequences are SGHTA and FQGNSA. V was pared by 2 bases and J by 8 bases, with 9 bases between. CDR3 size: 13 residues. The CDR3 reads CASSLSLTGELFF. CDR3 nucleotides: TGTGCCAGCAGCTTATCTTTAACGGGGGAGCTGTTTTTT.

This chain uses TRBV2 with TRBJ2-7; unclear D gene. V lost 7 bases to trimming and J lost 0 bases, with 13 bases between them. Germline values: CDR1 SNHLY, CDR2 FYNNEI. The length of the CDR3 is 14 residues. The CDR3 region is CASNLRRSSYEQYF. As DNA, the CDR3 is TGTGCCAGCAACCTCCGCAGGAGCTCCTACGAGCAGTACTTC.

The V gene is TRBV2, the J gene TRBJ1-1; the D gene is possibly TRBD1 (5 bases). Germline CDR1 reads SNHLY; CDR2 reads FYNNEI. V lost 2 bases and J 1 base, leaving 8 bases between the germline ends. CDR3 size: 14 residues. For the CDR3, the DNA is TGTGCCAGCAGTGAACGGGGCCGGAACACTGAAGCTTTCTTT. Translation: CASSERGRNTEAFF.